This T cell receptor beta chain was sequenced in a study of T cell responses to AZD1222 COVID-19 vaccine. Study information: Samples with a second dose at about 4 or about 12 weeks were pooled together.

The sample holds a few counts of this clone. Its antigen remains unknown. This CDR3 region has 17 residues. Trimming shortened V by 1 base and J by 0 bases, and 14 bases separated the two germline ends. The germline gives CDR1 SGHDT, CDR2 YYEEEE. Using immunoSEQ multiplex PCR, the repertoire was profiled, and TCRdb retains in-frame clones only, with some absent. The sample has approximately 160,000 clones, about nine tenths seen once; the top ten hold under 2.5%. Study results and limitations: Breadth and depth of Spike-specific TCRs rose after two AZD1222 doses. Among those given AZD1222, only 5 to 7 were seropositive at baseline.

The V call is TRBV5-6, the J call TRBJ1-3, with D unclear. The starting material was peripheral blood, obtained on day 0 of AZD1222 vaccination. The origin of this receptor is an adult in good health. The CDR3 protein is CASSLSFNSHSGNTIYF. CDR3 nucleotide sequence: TGTGCCAGCAGCTTGAGCTTTAACTCACACTCTGGAAACACCATATATTTT.